These T cell receptor beta chains were read from a single sample in a study of cytomegalovirus exposure and HLA in healthy donors. Using immunoSEQ multiplex PCR, the repertoire was profiled, and TCRdb retains in-frame clones only, with some absent. The sample consists of 150,000 to 180,000 clones, 80% of them appearing once. The specimen was PBMCs. The receptors derive from a woman aged 40 to 55 in good health and CMV-seropositive. CDR3s include the opening cysteine and the closing phenylalanine or tryptophan. The D gene is left open where the match is weak. Some rows mark clone size as missing; the rest say once, few, many or name a class of expanded clone.

cdr3_nt cdr3_aa cdr3_length d_call j_call v_call clone_size
TGCGCCAGCAGCTCGGCCCCTAGCGGGACAACATACAATGAGCAGTTCTTC CASSSAPSGTTYNEQFF 17 TRBD2 TRBJ2-1 TRBV5-1 NA
TGTGCCAGCAGCGGAAGTCCGGGACTAGCGGGCCACAATGAGCAGTTCTTC CASSGSPGLAGHNEQFF 17 TRBD2 TRBJ2-1 TRBV9 NA
TGTGCCAGCAGCTTTCGGCTAGTTGAAGAGACCCAGTACTTC CASSFRLVEETQYF 14 NA TRBJ2-5 TRBV5-5 once
TGTGCCAGCAGCGTAAGCAGGGGAGGGAGCATCTACGAGCAGTACTTC CASSVSRGGSIYEQYF 16 NA TRBJ2-7 TRBV6-6 NA
TGTGCCAGCAGTTTGCCGGGACAGCAGGCGGTTGAAGCTTTCTTT CASSLPGQQAVEAFF 15 TRBD1 TRBJ1-1 TRBV28 NA
TGTGCCAGCAGTTTATCGAACAGGGTCCGGGGCTACACCTTC CASSLSNRVRGYTF 14 NA TRBJ1-2 TRBV27 NA
TGTGCTTTACCCCGGGACACGGAGCAGTACTTC CALPRDTEQYF 11 NA TRBJ2-7 TRBV18 NA
TGTGCCAGCAGCCGGGGACTAGCGGACCAAGAGACCCAGTACTTC CASSRGLADQETQYF 15 TRBD2 TRBJ2-5 TRBV7-3 NA
TGCGCCAGCAGCTTGGCGGGCCCACTAGCGGAGACCCAGTACTTC CASSLAGPLAETQYF 15 TRBD2 TRBJ2-5 TRBV5-1 NA
TGTGCCAGTAGCCGGACAGGGAAAAATCAGCCCCAGCATTTT CASSRTGKNQPQHF 14 TRBD1 TRBJ1-5 TRBV19 NA
TGTGCCAGCAGCTCGGCGAGAGGGCCTAGTCCCGAGCAGTACTTC CASSSARGPSPEQYF 15 NA TRBJ2-7 TRBV7-6 NA
TGTGCCAGTAGTATAGATGCGACTAGCCGGGGCGAGCAGTACTTC CASSIDATSRGEQYF 15 TRBD2 TRBJ2-7 TRBV19 NA
TGTGCCTGGGCCGGGACAGGGAGTATGCGCTACACCTTC CAWAGTGSMRYTF 13 TRBD1 TRBJ1-2 TRBV30 NA
TGTGCCAGCAGTTTAAGAGCGGGGCCCTACGAGCAGTACTTC CASSLRAGPYEQYF 14 TRBD2 TRBJ2-7 TRBV28 few
TGTGCCAGCTCACCCCGGGCGGGTTCGAACACCGGGGAGCTGTTTTTT CASSPRAGSNTGELFF 16 NA TRBJ2-2 TRBV18 NA
TGTGCCACCAGCAGGAACGGCGGAGGTGGCACTGAAGCTTTCTTT CATSRNGGGGTEAFF 15 NA TRBJ1-1 TRBV15 few
TGTGCCAGCAGCTTAGCGGGAGGGCCCCAAGAGACCCAGTACTTC CASSLAGGPQETQYF 15 TRBD2 TRBJ2-5 TRBV6-6 NA
TGTGCCAGCAGCCTAGGGACAGCAAGAACCGGGGAGCTGTTTTTT CASSLGTARTGELFF 15 TRBD1 TRBJ2-2 TRBV4-2 NA
TGTGCCAGCAGCGCAGGGGGCTTGGGGAACACTGAAGCTTTCTTT CASSAGGLGNTEAFF 15 TRBD1 TRBJ1-1 TRBV9 NA
TGCGCCAGCAGCTTGGGGCCCCCCGGGGGAACCTACGAGCAGTACTTC CASSLGPPGGTYEQYF 16 NA TRBJ2-7 TRBV5-1 NA
TGTGCCAGCAGCTTAGGGGGGGGCCCCACGACCCAGTACTTC CASSLGGGPTTQYF 14 NA TRBJ2-5 TRBV11-2 few
TGTGCCAGCAGTGTGGGGGGTGGGGGAGTCTATACTGGGGCCAACGTCCTGACTTTC CASSVGGGGVYTGANVLTF 19 NA TRBJ2-6 TRBV6-1 NA
TGTGCCAGCAGTTACTCAGAAGGGGATCAGCCCCAGCATTTT CASSYSEGDQPQHF 14 NA TRBJ1-5 TRBV6-5 NA
TGCAGTGCCCGCGGGGGAAACACCATATATTTT CSARGGNTIYF 11 NA TRBJ1-3 TRBV20-1 NA
TGTGCCAGTGTCTCAGGGGGCTGGAACACTGAAGCTTTCTTT CASVSGGWNTEAFF 14 TRBD1 TRBJ1-1 TRBV19 NA
TGTGCCAGCAGTTTAGGGAGGGGGATGGGGGAGCAGTTCTTC CASSLGRGMGEQFF 14 NA TRBJ2-1 TRBV5-6 NA
TGTGCCAGCAGTGCCCGGACAGGGAATGAGCAGTTCTTC CASSARTGNEQFF 13 TRBD1 TRBJ2-1 TRBV2 NA
TGTGCCAGCAGCTTAACTTTTCGGAGTGAGCAGTTCTTC CASSLTFRSEQFF 13 NA TRBJ2-1 TRBV7-3 NA
TGTGCCAGCTCCGATCATACAGGGGGATTGGACACTGAAGCTTTCTTT CASSDHTGGLDTEAFF 16 TRBD1 TRBJ1-1 TRBV18 NA
TGTGCCAGCAGTGGAGGACGGATTAAAAAACTGTTTTTT CASSGGRIKKLFF 13 NA TRBJ1-4 TRBV28 NA
TGTGCCAGCAGCTTTTTGAGGCAGGGGCAATCCTACGAGCAGTACTTC CASSFLRQGQSYEQYF 16 NA TRBJ2-7 TRBV11-2 NA
TGCGCCAGCAGCCCCGGGACTAGCGGGAGATTGGCAGATACGCAGTATTTT CASSPGTSGRLADTQYF 17 TRBD2 TRBJ2-3 TRBV5-1 NA
TGTGCCAGCAGCTTAGTTCGGGGACTCGGGGAGCAGTTCTTC CASSLVRGLGEQFF 14 NA TRBJ2-1 TRBV7-9 few
TGTGCCAGTAGTATTAGCGGGGACTACACAGATACGCAGTATTTT CASSISGDYTDTQYF 15 TRBD2 TRBJ2-3 TRBV19 once
TGTGCCAGCAGCGGGACAGGGAATCAGCCCCAGCATTTT CASSGTGNQPQHF 13 TRBD1 TRBJ1-5 TRBV5-8 NA
TGTGCCAGCTCACCATCCCTCGGACAGGTGACGAACACTGAAGCTTTCTTT CASSPSLGQVTNTEAFF 17 TRBD1 TRBJ1-1 TRBV18 NA
TGCGCCAGCAGCCTGACCACAGCCTATGGCTACACCTTC CASSLTTAYGYTF 13 NA TRBJ1-2 TRBV5-1 NA
TGCAGCGCAACTAGCGGGAGTAACTTCGAGCAGTACTTC CSATSGSNFEQYF 13 TRBD2 TRBJ2-7 TRBV29-1 NA
TGTGCCAGCAGGCGGCGAGGCTTGACGGGCGAGCAGTACTTC CASRRRGLTGEQYF 14 NA TRBJ2-7 TRBV2 NA
TGTGCCAGCAGAGGACAGGGAAGGGAGCAGTACTTC CASRGQGREQYF 12 TRBD1 TRBJ2-7 TRBV2 NA
TGTGCCAGCTCCCAAGGGAGGCAGGATCACAATGAGCAGTTCTTC CASSQGRQDHNEQFF 15 NA TRBJ2-1 TRBV6-6 NA
TGTGCCAGCAGCCGAATAACAGGGTTTAACACTGAAGCTTTCTTT CASSRITGFNTEAFF 15 NA TRBJ1-1 TRBV14 once
TGTGCCAGCAGTGAAACAGGGATCTATGGCTACACCTTC CASSETGIYGYTF 13 NA TRBJ1-2 TRBV2 NA
TGTGCCAGCAGTCTTACAGGGTCCGGGGAGCTGTTTTTT CASSLTGSGELFF 13 NA TRBJ2-2 TRBV7-9 NA
TGTGCCAGTAAACGGGAGGGGATCAACACTGAAGCTTTCTTT CASKREGINTEAFF 14 NA TRBJ1-1 TRBV2 NA
TGTGCCTGGACGGCGAGGGAGACCCAGTACTTC CAWTARETQYF 11 NA TRBJ2-5 TRBV30 NA
TGTGCCAGCAGTTCTACCGGGAGGGCTAGCACAGATACGCAGTATTTT CASSSTGRASTDTQYF 16 TRBD2 TRBJ2-3 TRBV27 NA
TGTGCCAGCAGCACCCCCGGGGGGACTGAAGCTTTCTTT CASSTPGGTEAFF 13 NA TRBJ1-1 TRBV11-2 NA
TGCGCCAGCAGCCCCGGGACAGGGTCGAACACTGAAGCTTTCTTT CASSPGTGSNTEAFF 15 TRBD1 TRBJ1-1 TRBV5-1 few
TGTGCCAGCAGCTTGGGGGGGACCTACGAGCAGTACTTC CASSLGGTYEQYF 13 TRBD2 TRBJ2-7 TRBV7-7 NA
TGTGCAAGTCGCTTAGCGCCCGGACAGGAGGAAGACTATGGCTACACCTTC CASRLAPGQEEDYGYTF 17 NA TRBJ1-2 TRBV12-2 few
TGTGCCAGTAGTCCAGGACACCTCTCTGGGGCCAACGTCCTGACTTTC CASSPGHLSGANVLTF 16 NA TRBJ2-6 TRBV19 NA
TGTGCCAGCAGCTTGGTCCTAGCGGGCGAGCAGTTCTTC CASSLVLAGEQFF 13 TRBD2 TRBJ2-1 TRBV5-4 NA
TGTGCCAGCAGCCAGACTAGCGGGAGAACCTACGAGCAGTACTTC CASSQTSGRTYEQYF 15 TRBD2 TRBJ2-7 TRBV11-3 NA
TGTGCCAGCAGCGGGACTAGCCTCTTCTACAATGAGCAGTTCTTC CASSGTSLFYNEQFF 15 TRBD2 TRBJ2-1 TRBV5-8 NA